This is a list of T cell receptor beta chains from one sample in a study of shared T cell receptors in the human thymus. Assay: immunoSEQ multiplex PCR; the TCRdb copy retains only in-frame clones and omits some. The table includes more than 550,000 clones, around 85% detected once. The same sample was also used in a study of human thymus T cells.

The sample taken for sequencing was thymocytes. These receptors were taken from a girl in the first two years of life with a congenital heart defect. Both conserved end residues are part of each CDR3. The order of the fields is D gene, J gene, clone size, V gene, CDR3 DNA, CDR3 protein. The D gene is left open where the match is weak. Size tells how often a clone was seen (once, few, many) or the class of an expanded clone, and some rows leave it out.

. | TRBJ1-5 | . | TRBV7-8 | TGTGCCAGCAGCCCTGTTGGGGCAGGCGATAATCAGCCCCAGCATTTT | CASSPVGAGDNQPQHF
TRBD1 | TRBJ1-3 | . | TRBV29-1 | TGCAGCGCGGGTAGGGGACAGGGATCCGGAAACACCATATATTTT | CSAGRGQGSGNTIYF
TRBD1 | TRBJ2-1 | . | TRBV5-6 | TGTGCCAGCAGCAGCCGACAGGGAGACAATGAGCAGTTCTTC | CASSSRQGDNEQFF
. | TRBJ1-2 | . | TRBV7-9 | TGTGCCAGCAGCTTAGGGGGACATAGTTATGGCTACACCTTC | CASSLGGHSYGYTF
. | TRBJ1-3 | . | TRBV6-5 | TGTGCCAGCAGTTCTGCTGGAAACACCATATATTTT | CASSSAGNTIYF
. | TRBJ1-3 | once | TRBV11-2 | TGTGCCAGCAGCTTGTATCACTTCTCTGGAAACACCATATATTTT | CASSLYHFSGNTIYF
. | TRBJ1-6 | . | TRBV5-5 | TGTGCCAGCAGCTCCAGGTTGGAGGGGAATCCACCACCCCTCCACTTT | CASSSRLEGNPPPLHF
. | TRBJ1-1 | once | TRBV6-5 | TGTGCCAGCAGTTCCTTCGGGGGATATATGAACACTGAAGCTTTCTTT | CASSSFGGYMNTEAFF
TRBD2 | TRBJ2-1 | . | TRBV6-1 | TGTGCCAGCAGAAGCGGGGGACCCTACAATGAGCAGTTCTTC | CASRSGGPYNEQFF
. | TRBJ1-3 | . | TRBV5-1 | TGCGCCAGCAGTCAAACCGGGGGGTTCGGAAACACCATATATTTT | CASSQTGGFGNTIYF
TRBD1 | TRBJ2-1 | once | TRBV4-2 | TGTGCCAGCAGCCAAGATAAGGGGGCGAGCTCCTACAATGAGCAGTTCTTC | CASSQDKGASSYNEQFF
TRBD2 | TRBJ2-3 | . | TRBV11-2 | TGTGCCAGCAGCAAGACTAGCGGGGTTACAGATACGCAGTATTTT | CASSKTSGVTDTQYF
TRBD1 | TRBJ1-1 | . | TRBV25-1 | TGTGCCAGCAGTGAGAGACAGGGGGCGGAAACTGAAGCTTTCTTT | CASSERQGAETEAFF
. | TRBJ1-2 | . | TRBV7-6 | TGTGCCAGCAGCTTAGAATCCCAGGGGACCTCCTATGGCTACACCTTC | CASSLESQGTSYGYTF
TRBD1 | TRBJ1-2 | . | TRBV19 | TGTGCCAGTGGGGACAGGGCTCCCTATGGCTACACCTTC | CASGDRAPYGYTF
TRBD1 | TRBJ1-2 | once | TRBV14 | TGTGCCAGCAGGAGGGGACAGTATGGCTACACCTTC | CASRRGQYGYTF
TRBD1 | TRBJ2-7 | . | TRBV19 | TGTGCCAGTAGTAGGTTCGGACAGGGCCTTTACGAGCAGTACTTC | CASSRFGQGLYEQYF
. | TRBJ1-2 | . | TRBV4-1 | TGCGCCAGCACGGAAAGGGAGTTTCGGGACTATGGCTACACCTTC | CASTEREFRDYGYTF
TRBD1 | TRBJ1-6 | . | TRBV27 | TGTGCCAGTGGGACAGGGAGCTCCTATAATTCACCCCTCCACTTT | CASGTGSSYNSPLHF
TRBD1 | TRBJ1-1 | . | TRBV4-1 | TGCGCCAGCAGCCAAGATTTGACAGGGCGACGGGACACTGAAGCTTTCTTT | CASSQDLTGRRDTEAFF
TRBD1 | TRBJ2-1 | . | TRBV6-5 | TGTGCCAGCAGACCCGACAGGGGGAACCCCAATGAGCAGTTCTTC | CASRPDRGNPNEQFF
TRBD1 | TRBJ1-5 | . | TRBV19 | TGTGCCAGTAGCCCAGGGACAGGGGGGACTGGGCAGCCCCAGCATTTT | CASSPGTGGTGQPQHF
. | TRBJ1-2 | . | TRBV27 | TGTGCCAGCAGTCCGACGGACAGCTATGGCTACACCTTC | CASSPTDSYGYTF
. | TRBJ2-5 | . | TRBV6-5 | TGTGCCAGCAGTTATAGTCCGATCGGGGAGACCCAGTACTTC | CASSYSPIGETQYF
TRBD2 | TRBJ2-3 | . | TRBV9 | TGTGCCAGCAGCGTAGGAATAGGACTAGTGACAGATACGCAGTATTTT | CASSVGIGLVTDTQYF
. | TRBJ1-1 | . | TRBV19 | TGTGCCAGTAGCCCTCTGGGAGGGGGATGGACTGAAGCTTTCTTT | CASSPLGGGWTEAFF
TRBD1 | TRBJ1-1 | . | TRBV7-2 | TGTGCCAGCAGCCCCAAAGGCGAGGGGGCGCGGACTGAAGCTTTCTTT | CASSPKGEGARTEAFF
. | TRBJ2-5 | . | TRBV11-2 | TGTGCCAGCAGCTTAGCGAGAGGGGGAGCCCCGGAGGTAGAGACCCAGTACTTC | CASSLARGGAPEVETQYF
. | TRBJ1-1 | once | TRBV5-6 | TGTGCCAGCAGCTCCCCGACAGAAATGAACACTGAAGCTTTCTTT | CASSSPTEMNTEAFF
TRBD1 | TRBJ2-1 | . | TRBV7-9 | TGTGCCAGCAGCACCGGGACAGGGGTTGTCTATGAGCAGTTCTTC | CASSTGTGVVYEQFF
TRBD1 | TRBJ2-7 | . | TRBV10-3 | TGTGCCATCATGGACAGGCCCTCCTACGAGCAGTACTTC | CAIMDRPSYEQYF
TRBD1 | TRBJ1-5 | . | TRBV12-5 | TGTGCTAGTGGTTTCGGTCGGACAGGAGTATGGTCGAGCAATCAGCCCCAGCATTTT | CASGFGRTGVWSSNQPQHF
TRBD1 | TRBJ1-2 | . | TRBV7-6 | TGTGCCAGCAGCTTAGCGCAGGGGGACTATGGCTACACCTTC | CASSLAQGDYGYTF
. | TRBJ1-5 | once | TRBV6-6 | TGTGCCAGCAGTCACCGGGGGGATCCACGTCAGCCCCAGCATTTT | CASSHRGDPRQPQHF
. | TRBJ2-7 | . | TRBV7-2 | TGTGCCAGCAGCTCGCGGCTGACGCGGGGGCAGTACTTC | CASSSRLTRGQYF
. | TRBJ1-1 | . | TRBV10-1 | TGCGCCAGCAGTGAGTCCACGGACTTCGAGGAAGCTTTCTTT | CASSESTDFEEAFF
. | TRBJ1-2 | few | TRBV14 | TGTGCCAGCAGCCAAGGACCGGGAGGTAATGGCTACACCTTC | CASSQGPGGNGYTF
TRBD1 | TRBJ1-4 | few | TRBV2 | TGTGCCAGCAGTGACTCCTGGGACAGGGGCCTTAATGAAAAACTGTTTTTT | CASSDSWDRGLNEKLFF